These 15 T cell receptor beta chains share one sample of origin, sequenced in a study of blood T cell repertoires in COVID-19. Clones were read by immunoSEQ multiplex PCR, and TCRdb kept only the in-frame ones, dropping some. The sample has around 150,000 clones, more than 75% seen once. The specimen was peripheral blood. These receptors were obtained from a man in his fifties with active COVID-19.

CDR3 amino acids: CASSQVSFGGWGGNEQFF. In DNA form, the CDR3 reads TGTGCCAGCAGCCAAGTTTCCTTCGGAGGTTGGGGGGGAAATGAGCAGTTCTTC. J is TRBJ2-1 and V is TRBV14; 7 nucleotides agree with TRBD2. After removal of 1 base from V and 7 bases from J, the junction contained 16 bases not matched to a gene. CDR1 is SGHDN and CDR2 is FVKESK in the germline V gene. The CDR3 extends over 18 amino acids. Drawing the rest from reference TRBV14 and TRBJ2-1, the complete variable domain is EAGVTQFPSHSVIEKGQTVTLRCDPISGHDNLYWYRRVMGKEIKFLLHFVKESKQDESGMPNNRFLAERTGGTYSTLKVQPAELEDSGVYFCASSQVSFGGWGGNEQFFGPGTRLTVL.

The J gene is TRBJ2-3, the V gene TRBV7-2, with TRBD2 matching over 9 bases. Per the germline V gene, CDR1 is SGHTA and CDR2 is FQGNSA. V was pared by 4 bases and J by 3 bases, with 5 bases of the junction left unmatched. The CDR3 is 15 amino acids. The CDR3 DNA sequence: TGTGCCAGCAGCTATCTAGCGGGGCCTACAGATACGCAGTATTTT. Translation gives CASSYLAGPTDTQYF.

V is TRBV14 and J is TRBJ1-2, with 8 bases aligning to TRBD1. The CDR3 has 15 amino acids. Germline V gene sequence: CDR1 SGHDN, CDR2 FVKESK. V was clipped by 2 bases and J by 4 bases; unmatched bases: 6. This chain's CDR3 is CASSQRQGPSYGYTF. The CDR3 bases are TGTGCCAGCAGCCAAAGACAGGGGCCTAGCTATGGCTACACCTTC.

The chain carries TRBV28 and TRBJ1-1, with 9 positions matching TRBD1. J gave up 5 bases and V 8 bases, and 6 bases lay outside the gene matches. Germline V gene data show CDR1 as MDHEN and CDR2 as SYDVKM. The CDR3 has 13 amino acids. CDR3 sequence reads: CASVTGGRTEAFF. As DNA, the CDR3 is TGTGCCAGCGTCACAGGGGGCCGGACTGAAGCTTTCTTT.

The chain carries TRBV6-2 or TRBV6-3 and TRBJ2-1; TRBD1 matches 7 bases. This CDR3 contains 13 residues. CDR1 MNHEY and CDR2 SVGEGT come from the germline V gene. V shed 5 bases, J shed 10 bases, and the junction held 8 bases outside the gene matches. The chain's CDR3 is CASSQNRGPEQFF. The CDR3 coding sequence is TGTGCCAGCAGTCAGAACAGGGGTCCCGAGCAGTTCTTC.

The chain couples TRBV5-1 to TRBJ2-5; TRBD2 agrees at 9 bases. With V trimmed by 5 bases and J by 5 bases, 7 bases remained unmatched. Germline lookup yields CDR1 SGHRS and CDR2 YFSETQ. CDR3 length equals 14 residues. The CDR3 sequence: CASRKGSGGETQYF. DNA for the CDR3: TGCGCCAGCAGGAAGGGGAGCGGGGGGGAGACCCAGTACTTC.

The V call is TRBV6-5, the J call TRBJ2-5; TRBD2 is a possible D gene (5 bases). Germline CDR1 reads MNHEY; CDR2 reads SVGAGI. This CDR3 comprises 12 residues. The germline V and J ends were trimmed by 8 bases and 3 bases, with 10 bases remaining between them. CDR3 region: CASSRGKETQYF. CDR3 coding DNA: TGTGCCAGCTCCCGGGGAAAAGAGACCCAGTACTTC.

The J gene is TRBJ2-2, the V gene TRBV18, with TRBD1 as a possible D gene (6 bases). The CDR3 sequence is 15 residues long. The germline V gene has CDR1 KGHSH and CDR2 LQKENI. With 2 bases removed from V and 6 bases from J, the gap between germline ends came to 13 bases. This CDR3 is CASSPSTGLSGELFF. For the CDR3, the DNA is TGTGCCAGCTCACCATCGACAGGCCTTTCCGGGGAGCTGTTTTTT.

The rearrangement uses TRBV11-1 and TRBJ1-1; tentative D call: TRBD1 (5 bases). The germline V gene has CDR1 SGHAT and CDR2 FQDESV (reference sequence). CDR3 length equals 15 residues. V was trimmed by 1 base and J by 10 bases, leaving 19 bases between them. The CDR3 is CASSLEGSVSRGAFF. DNA for the CDR3: TGTGCCAGCAGCTTAGAAGGGTCCGTTAGTAGGGGAGCTTTCTTT.

This clone appeared a single time. The gene calls are TRBV9 and TRBJ1-6; D is unclear. V dropped 2 bases and J dropped 0 bases, with 6 bases sitting between them. The CDR3 length is 15 residues. Germline V lookup: CDR1 SGDLS, CDR2 YYNGEE. Here the CDR3 DNA reads TGTGCCAGCAGCGTTACTAGCTCCTATAATTCACCCCTCCACTTT. This translates into CASSVTSSYNSPLHF. Complete variable domain (other parts from reference TRBV9 and TRBJ1-6): DSGVTQTPKHLITATGQRVTLRCSPRSGDLSVYWYQQSLDQGLQFLIQYYNGEERAKGNILERFSAQQFPDLHSELNLSSLELGDSALYFCASSVTSSYNSPLHFGNGTRLTVT.

This clone has a single count. V usage is TRBV6-5 and J usage is TRBJ1-1, with D possibly being TRBD1 (5 bases). Germline lookup yields CDR1 MNHEY and CDR2 SVGAGI. V was cut by 5 bases and J by 0 bases, with 7 bases left in between. This CDR3 is 13 amino acids long. The CDR3 bases are TGTGCCAGCAGTCAGGGCTTGAACACTGAAGCTTTCTTT. This gives the protein CASSQGLNTEAFF.

The rearrangement joins TRBV10-3 to TRBJ2-3, with TRBD2 identical over 8 bases. Trimming removed 6 bases from V and 0 bases from J; junction bases left unmatched: 8. The V gene's germline CDR1 is ENHRY and CDR2 SYGVKD. The CDR3 runs 16 residues. CDR3 sequence: CAISQKAGESTDTQYF. In nucleotides, the CDR3 is TGTGCCATCAGCCAAAAAGCGGGGGAAAGCACAGATACGCAGTATTTT.

This sequence joins TRBV6-6 and TRBJ1-1; tentative D call: TRBD1 (5 bases). Trimming removed 6 bases at V and 2 bases at J, with 10 bases between. The CDR3 runs to 13 residues. CDR1 and CDR2 (germline): MNHNY, SVGAGI (reference sequence). CDR3: CASRSQGNTEAFF. The CDR3 region has the DNA TGTGCCAGCAGGTCTCAGGGAAACACTGAAGCTTTCTTT.

V is TRBV20-1 and J is TRBJ2-1; tentative D call: TRBD2 (7 bases). Trimming left V 3 bases short and J 5 bases short, with 14 bases between. CDR3 size: 14 residues. CDR1 is DFQATT and CDR2 is SNEGSKA in the germline V gene (reference sequence). The chain's CDR3 is CSASDGGPHNEQFF. The CDR3 DNA reads TGCAGTGCTAGTGACGGGGGGCCCCACAATGAGCAGTTCTTC.

This clone showed up just once. The chain recombines TRBV18 with TRBJ1-1, with 10 bases that match TRBD1. This CDR3 has 16 residues. Unmatched junction bases numbered 7, after V lost 6 bases and J lost 0 bases. Germline CDR1 and CDR2: KGHSH and LQKENI. The CDR3 coding sequence is TGTGCCAGCTCGCCCGGGACAGGGGCCTTGAACACTGAAGCTTTCTTT. Translating gives CASSPGTGALNTEAFF. Full variable domain (missing parts from reference TRBV18 and TRBJ1-1): NAGVMQNPRHLVRRRGQEARLRCSPMKGHSHVYWYRQLPEEGLKFMVYLQKENIIDESGMPKERFSAEFPKEGPSILRIQQVVRGDSAAYFCASSPGTGALNTEAFFGQGTRLTVV.